These T cell receptor beta chains were read from a single sample in a study of radiotherapy plus CTLA-4 blockade in lung cancer. Libraries were prepared by immunoSEQ multiplex PCR; TCRdb keeps only in-frame clonotypes and omits some of them. The sample contains 30,000 to 40,000 clones, over 70% of which appear only once. This material consisted of peripheral blood, taken from a patient treated with radiotherapy plus ipilimumab. These receptor sequences come from a human donor with non-small cell lung cancer that progressed on radiotherapy plus ipilimumab. CDR3s include the opening cysteine and the closing phenylalanine or tryptophan. D genes are given only for firm matches. Clone size is not always given. Where it is, it says once, few, many or a class for expanded clones.

size,length,V,D,J,DNA,CDR3
.,13,TRBV7-3,.,TRBJ2-2,TGTGCCAGCAGCTTACTGGACACCGGGGAGCTGTTTTTT,CASSLLDTGELFF
.,17,TRBV7-6,.,TRBJ2-1,TGTGCCAGCAGCTTAGTCGCGCGGGAACTACCCTACAATGAGCAGTTCTTC,CASSLVARELPYNEQFF
.,14,TRBV30,.,TRBJ1-6,TGTGCCTGGACCCGGGGAACCAGGGGAACACCCCTCCACTTT,CAWTRGTRGTPLHF
.,15,TRBV15,TRBD1,TRBJ1-1,TGTGCCACCAGCAGAGAAGACAGGGGTGGCACTGAAGCTTTCTTT,CATSREDRGGTEAFF
.,16,TRBV5-1,TRBD1,TRBJ1-2,TGCGCCAGCAGCTTGGCAGGGGGCGAGCTTAACTATGGCTACACCTTC,CASSLAGGELNYGYTF
.,12,TRBV10-3,.,TRBJ1-4,TGTGCCATCGGTCAGGGAAGTGAAAAACTGTTTTTT,CAIGQGSEKLFF
once,14,TRBV9,.,TRBJ2-7,TGTGCCAGCAGCGTAGGAGGGAGTGACTACGAGCAGTACTTC,CASSVGGSDYEQYF
.,14,TRBV10-3,.,TRBJ2-1,TGTGCCATCAGTGAGTCGGGGGAAGCCCCGTTCATGTTCTTC,CAISESGEAPFMFF
once,16,TRBV4-3,.,TRBJ1-4,TGCGCCAGCAGCCAAGGCCAGGGACGGAATGACGAAAAACTGTTTTTT,CASSQGQGRNDEKLFF
.,17,TRBV5-1,TRBD1,TRBJ1-2,TGCGCCAGCAGCTTGGGACAGGGGGCCTTTACGAACTATGGCTACACCTTC,CASSLGQGAFTNYGYTF
.,11,TRBV7-9,.,TRBJ1-1,TGTGCCAGCGCAGGGATGGCTGAAGCTTTCTTT,CASAGMAEAFF
.,15,TRBV2,TRBD1,TRBJ1-5,TGTGCCAGCAACTTACCGGGACAGGGTAACCAGCCCCAGCATTTT,CASNLPGQGNQPQHF
few,14,TRBV6-5,TRBD1,TRBJ2-7,TGTGCCAGCAGCTACTGGACAGGGTCCTACGAGCAGTACTTC,CASSYWTGSYEQYF
few,14,TRBV14,.,TRBJ2-3,TGTGCCAGCAGCCAAGATGAGGGGGGAGATACGCAGTATTTT,CASSQDEGGDTQYF
.,13,TRBV2,.,TRBJ1-1,TGTGCCAGCCTGGGACTGCCGAACACTGAAGCTTTCTTT,CASLGLPNTEAFF
.,16,TRBV28,.,TRBJ1-1,TGTGCCAGCAGGAAGGGGACCCTCATCAGAAACACTGAAGCTTTCTTT,CASRKGTLIRNTEAFF
.,11,TRBV6-1,.,TRBJ2-7,TGTGCCACCAGGACAGTTTACGAGCAGTACTTC,CATRTVYEQYF
few,16,TRBV6-1,.,TRBJ1-3,TGTGCCAGCAGTGAGGGGACTGCAGGCTCTGGAAACACCATATATTTT,CASSEGTAGSGNTIYF
.,13,TRBV2,.,TRBJ1-1,TGTGCCAGCAAGGGGGAAGTGAACACTGAAGCTTTCTTT,CASKGEVNTEAFF
medium-sized,13,TRBV28,.,TRBJ1-1,TGTGCCAGCAGTTTGCAGGGGAACACTGAAGCTTTCTTT,CASSLQGNTEAFF
.,14,TRBV27,.,TRBJ2-3,TGTGCCAGCAGCTCGGACTACTACACAGATACGCAGTATTTT,CASSSDYYTDTQYF
.,18,TRBV15,TRBD1,TRBJ2-2,TGTGCCACCAGCACCGTTGCCCAGGGGGCGAGGGATACCGGGGAGCTGTTTTTT,CATSTVAQGARDTGELFF
once,13,TRBV7-2,.,TRBJ2-3,TGTGCCAGCAGCTCGCAGGATTCAGATACGCAGTATTTT,CASSSQDSDTQYF
few,14,TRBV28,.,TRBJ2-1,TGTGCCAGCAGTTTACAGGGGTATAGGTATGAGCAGTTCTTC,CASSLQGYRYEQFF
.,14,TRBV27,.,TRBJ2-1,TGTGCCAGCAGCGTGGACTTTTCCTACAATGAGCAGTTCTTC,CASSVDFSYNEQFF
.,18,TRBV5-1,.,TRBJ1-2,TGCGCCAGCAGCTTGGCCCTGGACAGTATGTCTTCTAACTATGGCTACACCTTC,CASSLALDSMSSNYGYTF
.,15,TRBV5-1,.,TRBJ2-7,TGCGCCAGCAGCTTGGATGGAGCCCCCCCAGACGAGCAGTACTTC,CASSLDGAPPDEQYF
.,15,TRBV28,.,TRBJ1-4,TGTGCCAGCAGTTTATCGGGGGCAACTAATGAAAAACTGTTTTTT,CASSLSGATNEKLFF
few,13,TRBV5-1,.,TRBJ1-1,TGCGCCAGCAGCGTAGGGACTACGGCTGAAGCTTTCTTT,CASSVGTTAEAFF
once,12,TRBV29-1,.,TRBJ1-2,TGCAGCGTCCAACAGGGTAGCAATGGCTACACCTTC,CSVQQGSNGYTF
.,15,TRBV11-2,.,TRBJ1-1,TGTGCCAGCAGCCCCCCGAGGGGAGGGAACACTGAAGCTTTCTTT,CASSPPRGGNTEAFF
.,15,TRBV6-1,TRBD1,TRBJ1-5,TGTGCCAGCAGTGACCCCTGGACAGGGAACCAGCCCCAGCATTTT,CASSDPWTGNQPQHF
.,15,TRBV9,TRBD2,TRBJ2-1,TGTGCCAGCAGCGTAGCGGGGGGGCCCTACAATGAGCAGTTCTTC,CASSVAGGPYNEQFF
.,16,TRBV2,.,TRBJ1-1,TGTGCCAGCAGTGAGTGGCACTTGGGACAGAACACTGAAGCTTTCTTT,CASSEWHLGQNTEAFF
.,12,TRBV2,.,TRBJ2-1,TGTGCGGAGGGGAACTCCTACAATGAGCAGTTCTTC,CAEGNSYNEQFF
.,13,TRBV19,.,TRBJ1-4,TGTGCCAGTAGGGCGACGGATAATGAAAAACTGTTTTTT,CASRATDNEKLFF
.,13,TRBV5-1,.,TRBJ1-1,TGCGCCAGCAGCTTACGGGGCTGGACTGAAGCTTTCTTT,CASSLRGWTEAFF
.,14,TRBV28,TRBD1,TRBJ2-7,TGTGCCAGCAGTCCGACAGGGGGCCCCTACGAGCAGTACTTC,CASSPTGGPYEQYF
few,13,TRBV5-4,TRBD1,TRBJ2-7,TGTGCCAGCAGCTTGGGACAGGGGACGGAGCAGTACTTC,CASSLGQGTEQYF
.,13,TRBV2,.,TRBJ2-2,TGTGCCAGCAGTGAAGCAACGGGCGGGGAGCTGTTTTTT,CASSEATGGELFF
.,15,TRBV6-6,.,TRBJ2-5,TGTGCCAGCAGTTACTCGAGGCGCCCACAAGAGACCCAGTACTTC,CASSYSRRPQETQYF
few,13,TRBV18,.,TRBJ1-3,TGTGCCAGCTCACCTTCGGACAGCAACACCATATATTTT,CASSPSDSNTIYF
.,15,TRBV4-2,.,TRBJ1-1,TGTGCCAGCAGCCCCCAGCAAGACACTAACACTGAAGCTTTCTTT,CASSPQQDTNTEAFF
.,14,TRBV5-8,TRBD1,TRBJ2-5,TGTGCCAGCAGCTTGACAGGGGGCTTGGAGACCCAGTACTTC,CASSLTGGLETQYF
.,13,TRBV29-1,.,TRBJ1-2,TGCAGCGTTGGGGGGGAGGGTAACTATGGCTACACCTTC,CSVGGEGNYGYTF
.,14,TRBV30,TRBD1,TRBJ2-2,TGTGCCGTCGGGACAGGGGCACGTCCTGGGGAGCTGTTTTTT,CAVGTGARPGELFF
few,16,TRBV9,.,TRBJ2-3,TGTGCCAGCAGCTCGATTCCGGGACTGTTATCAGATACGCAGTATTTT,CASSSIPGLLSDTQYF
.,12,TRBV5-1,.,TRBJ2-5,TGCGCCAGCTACAGGGAGGCGGAGACCCAGTACTTC,CASYREAETQYF
.,14,TRBV19,TRBD1,TRBJ1-1,TGTGCCACTACCACGCGGCAGGGGGCTTCAGAAGCTTTCTTT,CATTTRQGASEAFF
once,14,TRBV29-1,.,TRBJ2-7,TGCAGCGTTTTAACACAGGGAGCCCTCTACGAGCAGTACTTC,CSVLTQGALYEQYF
few,15,TRBV7-3,TRBD1,TRBJ1-1,TGTGCCAGCAGCTCCCCCGGGACAGGGAAGGATGAAGCTTTCTTT,CASSSPGTGKDEAFF